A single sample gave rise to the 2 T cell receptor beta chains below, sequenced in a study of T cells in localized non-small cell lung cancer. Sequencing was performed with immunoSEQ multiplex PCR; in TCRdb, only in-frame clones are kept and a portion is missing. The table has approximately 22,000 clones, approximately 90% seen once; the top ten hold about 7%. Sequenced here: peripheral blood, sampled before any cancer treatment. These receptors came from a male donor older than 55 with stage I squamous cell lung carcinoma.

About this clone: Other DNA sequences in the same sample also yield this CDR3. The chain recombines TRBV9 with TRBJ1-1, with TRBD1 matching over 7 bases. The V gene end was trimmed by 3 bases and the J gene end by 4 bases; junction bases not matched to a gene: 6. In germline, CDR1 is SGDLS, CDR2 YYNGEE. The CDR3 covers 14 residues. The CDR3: CASSDDRASTEAFF. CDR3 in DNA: TGTGCCAGCAGCGACGACAGGGCGAGCACTGAAGCTTTCTTT.

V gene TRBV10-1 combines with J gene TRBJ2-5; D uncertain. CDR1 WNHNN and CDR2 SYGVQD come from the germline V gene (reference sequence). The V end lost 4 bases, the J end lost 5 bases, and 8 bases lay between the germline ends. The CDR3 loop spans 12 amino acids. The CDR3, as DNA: TGCGCCAGCAGTGGGGAAGGGGAGACCCAGTACTTC. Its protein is CASSGEGETQYF.